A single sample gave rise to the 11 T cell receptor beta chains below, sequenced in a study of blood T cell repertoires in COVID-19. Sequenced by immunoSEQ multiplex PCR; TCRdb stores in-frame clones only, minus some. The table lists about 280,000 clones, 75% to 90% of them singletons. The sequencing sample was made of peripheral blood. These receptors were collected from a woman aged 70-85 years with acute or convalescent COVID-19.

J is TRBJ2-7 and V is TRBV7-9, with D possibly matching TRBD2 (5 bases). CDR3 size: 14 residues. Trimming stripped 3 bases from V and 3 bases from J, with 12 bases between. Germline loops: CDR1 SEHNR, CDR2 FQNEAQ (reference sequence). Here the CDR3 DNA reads TGTGCCAGCAGCTTGAGGGCAGAGGACTACGAGCAGTACTTC. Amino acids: CASSLRAEDYEQYF.

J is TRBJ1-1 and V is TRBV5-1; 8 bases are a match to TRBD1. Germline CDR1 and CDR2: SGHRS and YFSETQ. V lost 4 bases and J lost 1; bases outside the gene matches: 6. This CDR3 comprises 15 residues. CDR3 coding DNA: TGCGCCAGCAGCATTGGGACAGGTTGGAACACTGAAGCTTTCTTT. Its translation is CASSIGTGWNTEAFF.

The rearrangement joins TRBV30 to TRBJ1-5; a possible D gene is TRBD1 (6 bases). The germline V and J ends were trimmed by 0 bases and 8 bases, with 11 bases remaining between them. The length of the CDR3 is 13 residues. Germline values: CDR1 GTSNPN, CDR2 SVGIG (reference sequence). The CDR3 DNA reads TGTGCCTGGAGTGTTGCAGGGGTTGAGCCCCAGCATTTT. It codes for CAWSVAGVEPQHF.

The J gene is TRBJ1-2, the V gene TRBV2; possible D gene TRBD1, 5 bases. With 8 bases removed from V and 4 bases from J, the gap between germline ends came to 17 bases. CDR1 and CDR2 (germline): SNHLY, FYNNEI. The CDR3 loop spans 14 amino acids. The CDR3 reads CASCPEGGAYGYTF. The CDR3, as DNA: TGTGCCAGCTGCCCAGAGGGCGGGGCCTATGGCTACACCTTC.

The DNA for the CDR3 is TGTGCCAGCAGCCACACTCTAGCGGGAGATACGCAGTATTTT. As protein: CASSHTLAGDTQYF. The chain combines TRBV3-1 (or the pseudogene TRBV3-2) with TRBJ2-3, with 8 bases that match TRBD2. The trim removed 3 bases at V and 5 bases at J, leaving 4 bases unmatched. In germline, CDR1 is LGHDT, CDR2 YNNKEL (reference sequence). The length of the CDR3 is 14 residues.

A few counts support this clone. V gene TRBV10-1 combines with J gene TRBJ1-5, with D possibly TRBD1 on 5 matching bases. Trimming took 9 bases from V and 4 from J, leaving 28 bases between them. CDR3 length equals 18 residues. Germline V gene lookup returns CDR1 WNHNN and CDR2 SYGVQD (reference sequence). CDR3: CARGGKGRDSGVNQPQHF. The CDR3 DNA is TGCGCCAGAGGAGGCAAGGGCCGGGACTCTGGGGTTAATCAGCCCCAGCATTTT.

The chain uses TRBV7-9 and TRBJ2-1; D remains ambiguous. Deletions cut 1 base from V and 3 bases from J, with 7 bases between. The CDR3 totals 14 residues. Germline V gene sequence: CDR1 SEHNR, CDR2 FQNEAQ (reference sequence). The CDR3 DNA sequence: TGTGCCAGCAGCTTAGTCATACTCTACAATGAGCAGTTCTTC. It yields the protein CASSLVILYNEQFF.

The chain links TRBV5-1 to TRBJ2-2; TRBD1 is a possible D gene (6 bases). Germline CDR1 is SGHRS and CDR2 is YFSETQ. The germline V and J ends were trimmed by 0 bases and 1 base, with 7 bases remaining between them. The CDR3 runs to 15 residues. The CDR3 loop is CASSLARGNTGELFF. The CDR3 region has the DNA TGCGCCAGCAGCTTGGCCAGGGGGAACACCGGGGAGCTGTTTTTT.

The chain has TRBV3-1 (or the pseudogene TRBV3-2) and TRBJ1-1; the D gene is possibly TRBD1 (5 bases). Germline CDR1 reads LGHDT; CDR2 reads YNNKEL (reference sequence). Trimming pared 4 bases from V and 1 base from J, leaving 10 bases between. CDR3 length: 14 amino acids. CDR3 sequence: CASSLREENTEAFF. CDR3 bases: TGTGCCAGCAGCCTCAGGGAGGAGAACACTGAAGCTTTCTTT.

The CDR3 DNA reads as TGTGCCAGCAGCCTTGGACTAGCGGGGGGGCTTGATACGCAGTATTTT. Residues: CASSLGLAGGLDTQYF. This rearrangement joins TRBV14 to TRBJ2-3; 15 positions agree with TRBD2. The junction had 5 bases not matched to a gene; V was cut back by 4 bases and J by 6 bases. The CDR3 length is 16 residues. CDR1 is SGHDN and CDR2 is FVKESK in the germline V gene.

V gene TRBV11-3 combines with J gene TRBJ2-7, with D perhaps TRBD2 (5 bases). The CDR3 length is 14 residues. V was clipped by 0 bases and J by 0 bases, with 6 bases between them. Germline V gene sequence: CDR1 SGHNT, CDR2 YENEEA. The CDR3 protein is CASSLDGGSYEQYF. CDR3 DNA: TGTGCCAGCAGCTTAGACGGAGGCTCCTACGAGCAGTACTTC.